This TCR beta chain was sequenced during a study of CD8 T cells in ankylosing spondylitis (TCRdb year 2017). Describing the broader study: To find TCR variants linked to disease, the study profiled T cell receptor beta repertoires in ankylosing spondylitis patients and healthy donors. The full study cohort was made up of roughly 25 ankylosing spondylitis patients and about a hundred healthy donors. Peripheral blood was sampled, and synovial fluid was also collected from ankylosing spondylitis patients.

Details on this clonotype: The clone's antigen remains unknown. No base-level quality is on record; no much larger clone is a single base apart.

The V end loses 3 bases and the J end loses 7 bases, and a stretch of 6 bases separates them. The CDR3, cysteine through phenylalanine, is 11 amino acids long. The sequence is cut down to CDR3 DNA, 33 bases in frame from base 1. Looking up the germline V gene yields CDR1 SQVTM and CDR2 ANQGSEA. Sequencing was carried out with an Illumina HiSeq 2500. Quantitative 5'-RACE with molecular barcodes was used to prepare TCR beta libraries. Per the authors' processing: A new computational method, built on a probabilistic model of VDJ rearrangement, was used to identify disease-linked TCR variants. In TCRdb, the public reads were trimmed at Q25 with fastp and aligned with MiXCR, with productive beta chains retained. Merged by CDR3 protein, the rows form single entries marked with the most common genes and DNA. The V and J calls were determined by TCRdb, not by the authors. This sample comprises almost 400,000 distinct CDR3 sequences, approximately 20% of them detected only once. Of the sample, around 16% falls within the top ten clones.

Beyond this particular receptor, the publication reports: The disease-linked clones showed a CD8+ phenotype and occurred at relatively low frequencies in peripheral blood. A TCR beta motif of several highly homologous amino acid variants appeared characteristic of blood from ankylosing spondylitis patients. Some motif variants had previously been reported in the synovial fluid and blood of reactive arthritis patients, which suggests shared mechanisms of disease initiation. The disease-linked clones were reported as significantly enriched in matched synovial fluid samples from ankylosing spondylitis patients.

Sample: blood, either unsorted or a sorted T cell fraction (not recorded which). The receptor was isolated from a male donor with ankylosing spondylitis. The chain employs TRBV29-1 and TRBJ1-4, with the identity of the D gene unclear. In nucleotide form, the sequence is TGCAGCGTTGATATCGGTGAAAAACTGTTTTTT. This codes for CSVDIGEKLFF.